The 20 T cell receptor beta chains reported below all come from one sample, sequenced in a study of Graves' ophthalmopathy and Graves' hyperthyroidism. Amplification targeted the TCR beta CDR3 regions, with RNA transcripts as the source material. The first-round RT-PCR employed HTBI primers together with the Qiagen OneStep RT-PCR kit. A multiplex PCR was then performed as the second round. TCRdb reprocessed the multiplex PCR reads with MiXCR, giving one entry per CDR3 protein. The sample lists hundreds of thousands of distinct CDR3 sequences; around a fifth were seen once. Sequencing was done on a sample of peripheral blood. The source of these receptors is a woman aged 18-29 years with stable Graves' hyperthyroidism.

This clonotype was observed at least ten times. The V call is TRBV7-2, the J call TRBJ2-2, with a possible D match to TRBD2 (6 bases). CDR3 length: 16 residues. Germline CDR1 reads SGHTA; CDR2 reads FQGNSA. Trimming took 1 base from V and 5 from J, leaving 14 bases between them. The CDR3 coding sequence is TGTGCCAGCAGCTTAGTGCGGTGGCGGGGAACCGGGGAGCTGTTTTTT. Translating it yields CASSLVRWRGTGELFF.

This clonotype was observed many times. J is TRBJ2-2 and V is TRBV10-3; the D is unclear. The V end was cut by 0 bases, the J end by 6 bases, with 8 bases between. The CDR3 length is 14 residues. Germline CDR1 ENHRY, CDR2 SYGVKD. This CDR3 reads CAISESVDAGELFF. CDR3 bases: TGTGCCATCAGTGAGTCTGTAGACGCCGGGGAGCTGTTTTTT.

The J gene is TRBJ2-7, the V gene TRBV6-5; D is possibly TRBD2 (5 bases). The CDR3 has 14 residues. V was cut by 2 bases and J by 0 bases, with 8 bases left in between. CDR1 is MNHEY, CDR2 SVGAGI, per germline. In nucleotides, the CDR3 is TGTGCCAGCAGTTACAATCGGGACTCCTACGAGCAGTACTTC. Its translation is CASSYNRDSYEQYF.

The CDR3 nucleotides are TGTGCCAGCAGCCTAGGACAGGGGGGGAGCACTGAAGCTTTCTTT. It is translated as CASSLGQGGSTEAFF. The chain couples TRBV7-9 to TRBJ1-1; 10 bases map to TRBD1. With V trimmed by 5 bases and J by 4 bases, 7 bases remained unmatched. The CDR3 consists of 15 residues. Germline CDR1 reads SEHNR; CDR2 reads FQNEAQ (reference sequence).

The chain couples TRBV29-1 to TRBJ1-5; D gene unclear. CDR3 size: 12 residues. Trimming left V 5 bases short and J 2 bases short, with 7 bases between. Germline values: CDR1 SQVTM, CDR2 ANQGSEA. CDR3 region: CSVSAGNQPQHF. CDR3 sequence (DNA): TGCAGCGTTTCGGCAGGCAATCAGCCCCAGCATTTT.

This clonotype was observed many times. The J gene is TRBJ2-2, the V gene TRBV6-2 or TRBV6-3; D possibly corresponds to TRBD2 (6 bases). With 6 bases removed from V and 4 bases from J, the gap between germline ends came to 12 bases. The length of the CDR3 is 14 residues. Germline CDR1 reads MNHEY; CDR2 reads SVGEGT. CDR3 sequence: CASRPGVFTGELFF. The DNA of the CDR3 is TGTGCCAGCAGGCCGGGAGTTTTCACCGGGGAGCTGTTTTTT.

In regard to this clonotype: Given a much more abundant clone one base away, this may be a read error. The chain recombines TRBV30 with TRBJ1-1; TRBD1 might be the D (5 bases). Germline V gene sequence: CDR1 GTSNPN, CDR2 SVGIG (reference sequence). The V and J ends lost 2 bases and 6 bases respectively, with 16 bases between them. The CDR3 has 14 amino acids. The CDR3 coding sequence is TGTGCCTGGAGTTCCGGGCAGGGAGACTCTGAAGCTTTCTTT. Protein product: CAWSSGQGDSEAFF.

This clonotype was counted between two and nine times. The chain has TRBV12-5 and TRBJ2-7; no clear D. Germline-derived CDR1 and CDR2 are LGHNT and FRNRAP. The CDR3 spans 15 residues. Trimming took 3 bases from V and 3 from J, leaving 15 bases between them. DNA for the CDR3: TGTGCTAGTGGTTTTCCCACCGGAACCTACTACGAGCAGTACTTC. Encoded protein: CASGFPTGTYYEQYF.

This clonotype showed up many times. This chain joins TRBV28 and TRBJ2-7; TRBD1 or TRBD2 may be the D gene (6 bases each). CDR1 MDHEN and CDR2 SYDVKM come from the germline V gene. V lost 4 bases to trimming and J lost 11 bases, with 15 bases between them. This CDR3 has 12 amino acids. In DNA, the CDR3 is TGTGCCAGCAGTTCCAGGTCCGGGGGCGAGTACTTC. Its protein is CASSSRSGGEYF. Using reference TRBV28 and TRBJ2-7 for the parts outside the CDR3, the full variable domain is DVKVTQSSRYLVKRTGEKVFLECVQDMDHENMFWYRQDPGLGLRLIYFSYDVKMKEKGDIPEGYSVSREKKERFSLILESASTNQTSMYLCASSSRSGGEYFGPGTRLTVT.

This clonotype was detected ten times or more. DNA of the CDR3: TGCGCCAGCAGTGGGACAGGGCCTGGCCAGCCCCAGCATTTT. This encodes CASSGTGPGQPQHF. The V gene is TRBV10-2, the J gene TRBJ1-5; 8 bases agree with TRBD1. The CDR3 has 14 residues. Germline V gives CDR1 WSHSY, CDR2 SAAADI. V was clipped by 4 bases and J by 7 bases; unmatched bases: 6.

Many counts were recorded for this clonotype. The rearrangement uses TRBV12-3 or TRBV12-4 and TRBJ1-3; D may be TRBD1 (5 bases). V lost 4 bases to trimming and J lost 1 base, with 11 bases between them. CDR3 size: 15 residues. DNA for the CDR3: TGTGCCAGCAGTTCAGGGCTAAGGTCTGGAAACACCATATATTTT. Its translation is CASSSGLRSGNTIYF.

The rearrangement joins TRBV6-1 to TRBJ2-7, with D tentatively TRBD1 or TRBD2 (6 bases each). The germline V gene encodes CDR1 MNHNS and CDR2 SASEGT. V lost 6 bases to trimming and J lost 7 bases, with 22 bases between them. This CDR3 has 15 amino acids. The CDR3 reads CASSQGGLAWSEQYF. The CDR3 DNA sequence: TGTGCCAGCAGCCAAGGGGGGTTAGCGTGGTCGGAGCAGTACTTC.

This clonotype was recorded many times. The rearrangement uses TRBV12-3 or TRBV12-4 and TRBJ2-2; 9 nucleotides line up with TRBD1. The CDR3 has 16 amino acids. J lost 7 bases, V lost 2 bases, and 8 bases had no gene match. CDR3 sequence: CASSLQTGGVGGELFF. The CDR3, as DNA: TGTGCCAGCAGTTTACAAACAGGGGGCGTCGGCGGGGAGCTGTTTTTT.

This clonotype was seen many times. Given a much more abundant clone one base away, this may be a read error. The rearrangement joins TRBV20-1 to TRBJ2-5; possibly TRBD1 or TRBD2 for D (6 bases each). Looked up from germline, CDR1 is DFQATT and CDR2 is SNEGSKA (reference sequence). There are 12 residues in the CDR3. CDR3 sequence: CSATEGGETKYF. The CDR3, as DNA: TGCAGTGCCACGGAGGGGGGAGAGACCAAGTACTTC.

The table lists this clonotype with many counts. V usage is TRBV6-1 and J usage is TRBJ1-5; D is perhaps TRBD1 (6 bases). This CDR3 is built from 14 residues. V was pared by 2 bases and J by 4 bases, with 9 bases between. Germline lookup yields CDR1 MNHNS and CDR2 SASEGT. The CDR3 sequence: CASSEQGLNQPQHF. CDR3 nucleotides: TGTGCCAGCAGTGAACAGGGGTTAAATCAGCCCCAGCATTTT.

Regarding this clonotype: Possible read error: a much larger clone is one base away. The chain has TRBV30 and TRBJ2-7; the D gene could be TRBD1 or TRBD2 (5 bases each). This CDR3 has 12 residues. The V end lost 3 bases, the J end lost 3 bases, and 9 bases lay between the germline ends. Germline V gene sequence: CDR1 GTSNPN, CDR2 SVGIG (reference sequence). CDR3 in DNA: TGTGCCTGGAGGGGGGACGGCTACGAGCAGTACTTC. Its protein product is CAWRGDGYEQYF. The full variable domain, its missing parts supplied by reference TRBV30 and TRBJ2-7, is SQTIHQWPATLVQPVGSPLSLECTVEGTSNPNLYWYRQAAGRGLQLLFYSVGIGQISSEVPQNLSASRPQDRQFILSSKKLLLSDSGFYLCAWRGDGYEQYFGPGTRLTVT.

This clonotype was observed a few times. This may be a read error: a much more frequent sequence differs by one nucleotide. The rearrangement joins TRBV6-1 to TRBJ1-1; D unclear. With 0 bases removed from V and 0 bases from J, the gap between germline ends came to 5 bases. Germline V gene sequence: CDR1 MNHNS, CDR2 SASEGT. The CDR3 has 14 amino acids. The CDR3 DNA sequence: TGTGCCAGCAGTGAAGCGCACCTGAACACTGAAGCTTTCTTT. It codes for CASSEAHLNTEAFF.

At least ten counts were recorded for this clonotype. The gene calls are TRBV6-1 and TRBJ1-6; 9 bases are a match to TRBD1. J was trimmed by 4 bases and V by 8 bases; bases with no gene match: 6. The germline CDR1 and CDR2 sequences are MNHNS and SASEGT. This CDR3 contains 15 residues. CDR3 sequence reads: CASAGGQGYNSPLHF. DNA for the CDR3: TGTGCCAGCGCGGGGGGACAGGGTTATAATTCACCCCTCCACTTT.

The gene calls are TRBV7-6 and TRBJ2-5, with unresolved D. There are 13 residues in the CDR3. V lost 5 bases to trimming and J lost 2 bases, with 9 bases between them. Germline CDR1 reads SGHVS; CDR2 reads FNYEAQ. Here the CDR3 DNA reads TGTGCCAGCAGCCGGTCCATACAAGAGACCCAGTACTTC. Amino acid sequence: CASSRSIQETQYF.

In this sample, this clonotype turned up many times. For the CDR3, the DNA is TGTGCCATCAGTGATTACGGCTCGGTTACCCAGTACTTC. Residues: CAISDYGSVTQYF. This chain connects TRBV10-3 to TRBJ2-5; D call uncertain. V was shortened by 3 bases and J by 8 bases, with 13 bases between the two germline ends. The CDR3 spans 13 residues. The germline V gene has CDR1 ENHRY and CDR2 SYGVKD.